The 27 T cell receptor beta chains below all came from one sample that was sequenced in a study of early T cells in non-severe SARS-CoV-2 infection. TCRdb ran MiXCR on the 5' RACE reads and lists one entry per CDR3 protein. In the table there are 85,000 to 90,000 distinct CDR3 sequences, 11% to 15% of which are singletons. The sequenced sample consisted of whole blood. The receptor set was obtained from an adult who was a healthcare worker with PCR-confirmed SARS-CoV-2 infection or an uninfected control (not recorded which).

This clonotype was seen ten or more times. The chain links TRBV3-1 to TRBJ1-1, with TRBD1 identical over 7 bases. CDR3 size: 15 residues. Unmatched junction bases numbered 4, after V lost 2 bases and J lost 1 base. Germline loops: CDR1 LGHDT, CDR2 YNNKEL (reference sequence). DNA for the CDR3: TGTGCCAGCAGCCAACGGGGACAGCCGAACACTGAAGCTTTCTTT. Its protein product is CASSQRGQPNTEAFF.

The chain employs TRBV10-2 and TRBJ2-7; no clear D gene. This CDR3 region has 13 residues. The V gene's germline CDR1 is WSHSY and CDR2 SAAADI. V gave up 0 bases and J gave up 3 bases, with 6 bases separating them. The CDR3 nucleotides are TGCGCCAGCAGTGAGTCAAGAAGCTACGAGCAGTACTTC. This codes for CASSESRSYEQYF.

This clonotype has more than one count but fewer than ten. V usage is TRBV3-1 and J usage is TRBJ1-6, with a tentative D call TRBD1 (5 bases). There are 16 residues in the CDR3. V was pared by 5 bases and J by 0 bases, with 11 bases between. From germline, CDR1 is LGHDT and CDR2 YNNKEL (reference sequence). The CDR3 here is CASSGTVSSYNSPLHF. CDR3 in DNA: TGTGCCAGCAGCGGGACGGTGAGCTCCTATAATTCACCCCTCCACTTT.

V and J are TRBV6-2 or TRBV6-3 and TRBJ2-1; D uncertain. Trimming removed 3 bases at V and 4 bases at J, with 13 bases between. Germline V gives CDR1 MNHEY, CDR2 SVGEGT. This CDR3 has 15 amino acids. CDR3 sequence reads: CASSYPAQLYNEQFF. Here the CDR3 DNA reads TGTGCCAGCAGTTATCCCGCCCAGCTGTACAATGAGCAGTTCTTC.

This clonotype occurred a few times. The DNA of the CDR3 is TGCAGTGCCATGGGGGGACAAACGAACACTGAAGCTTTCTTT. Translated, it gives CSAMGGQTNTEAFF. The V and J genes are TRBV20-1 and TRBJ1-1; D may be TRBD1 (6 bases). The CDR3 runs 14 residues. The V and J ends lost 6 bases and 1 base respectively, with 15 bases between them. Germline CDR1 and CDR2: DFQATT and SNEGSKA (reference sequence).

This clonotype occurred many times. V is TRBV13 and J is TRBJ2-5, with 9 positions matching TRBD2. Looked up from germline, CDR1 is PRHDT and CDR2 is FYEKMQ (reference sequence). CDR3 size: 16 residues. V lost 1 base to trimming and J lost 5 bases; unmatched junction nucleotides: 8. CDR3: CASSLASGLARETQYF. CDR3 coding DNA: TGTGCCAGCAGCTTAGCTTCCGGACTAGCGCGGGAGACCCAGTACTTC.

The chain links TRBV12-5 to TRBJ2-3, with D perhaps TRBD1 (6 bases). CDR1 is LGHNT, CDR2 FRNRAP, per germline. This CDR3 region has 17 residues. Trimming cost V 2 bases and J 4 bases, with 19 bases left between them. The CDR3 loop is CASGLILQGIGSDTQYF. DNA for the CDR3: TGTGCTAGTGGTTTGATCCTACAGGGTATAGGCTCAGATACGCAGTATTTT.

V gene TRBV28 combines with J gene TRBJ1-1; no firm D call. Trimming shortened V by 1 base and J by 0 bases, and 6 bases separated the two germline ends. The CDR3 is 14 amino acids. In germline, CDR1 is MDHEN, CDR2 SYDVKM. CDR3 coding DNA: TGTGCCAGCAGTTTATACAGAATGAACACTGAAGCTTTCTTT. This sequence encodes CASSLYRMNTEAFF.

This clonotype came up a few times. The chain links TRBV20-1 to TRBJ2-6, with no clear D. Trimming stripped 5 bases from V and 1 base from J, with 6 bases between. CDR3 length: 13 amino acids. Germline assignment: CDR1 DFQATT and CDR2 SNEGSKA (reference sequence). The chain's CDR3 is CSAQPSGANVLTF. Written as DNA, the CDR3 is TGCAGTGCTCAGCCTTCTGGGGCCAACGTCCTGACTTTC.

The V call is TRBV29-1, the J call TRBJ1-1; D not certain. CDR3 length: 10 amino acids. The V gene's germline CDR1 is SQVTM and CDR2 ANQGSEA. Trimming left V 5 bases short and J 7 bases short, with 8 bases between. The CDR3 sequence is CSVYHYEAFF. The CDR3 DNA follows: TGCAGCGTTTACCACTATGAAGCTTTCTTT.

This clonotype was recorded a few times. The genes are TRBV6-5 and TRBJ1-6, with D tentatively TRBD1 (5 bases). The CDR3 is 20 amino acids. Trimming left V 0 bases short and J 0 bases short, with 18 bases between. Germline values: CDR1 MNHEY, CDR2 SVGAGI. The CDR3 region has the DNA TGTGCCAGCAGTTACTCAGGTGGGGCAGGGCTGAGCTCCTATAATTCACCCCTCCACTTT. Encoded protein: CASSYSGGAGLSSYNSPLHF.

In this sample, this clonotype turned up many times. V usage is TRBV12-3 or TRBV12-4 and J usage is TRBJ2-2, with no clear D. The length of the CDR3 is 12 residues. The germline V and J ends were trimmed by 5 bases and 6 bases, with 7 bases remaining between them. CDR3 nucleotide sequence: TGTGCCAGCAGTCCCCTATCCGGGGAGCTGTTTTTT. This translates into CASSPLSGELFF.

This clonotype was observed a few times. This rearrangement joins TRBV12-3 or TRBV12-4 to TRBJ2-7; a weak D match, TRBD2 (5 bases). The CDR3 runs 14 residues. Trimming removed 0 bases at V and 3 bases at J, with 9 bases between. This chain's CDR3 is CASSLAQAGYEQYF. The CDR3 DNA follows: TGTGCCAGCAGTTTAGCGCAGGCGGGCTACGAGCAGTACTTC.

This clonotype has just a few counts. The J gene is TRBJ1-3, the V gene TRBV7-2; D is perhaps TRBD1 (5 bases). The germline V gene encodes CDR1 SGHTA and CDR2 FQGNSA. Trimming removed 1 base from V and 1 base from J, with 17 bases in between. The CDR3 loop spans 18 amino acids. The chain's CDR3 is CASSLVGGGLRSGNTIYF. The CDR3 coding sequence is TGTGCCAGCAGCTTAGTCGGGGGAGGGTTGAGGTCTGGAAACACCATATATTTT.

V is TRBV7-2 and J is TRBJ2-1, with D unclear. Germline loops: CDR1 SGHTA, CDR2 FQGNSA. The CDR3 consists of 10 residues. Trimming took 3 bases from V and 8 from J, leaving 2 bases between them. The CDR3 DNA reads as TGTGCCAGCAGCTTTCATGAGCAGTTCTTC. This gives the protein CASSFHEQFF.

This clonotype has more than one count but fewer than ten. This chain joins TRBV6-5 and TRBJ2-7, with TRBD1 as a possible D gene (6 bases). Germline loops: CDR1 MNHEY, CDR2 SVGAGI. CDR3 length: 16 amino acids. Trimming shortened V by 2 bases and J by 1 base, and 15 bases separated the two germline ends. CDR3 DNA sequence: TGTGCCAGCAGTTACGCATATTCAGGGGCGTCCTACGAGCAGTACTTC. Translating gives CASSYAYSGASYEQYF.

This chain connects TRBV20-1 to TRBJ2-2; D not resolved. The V end lost 0 bases, the J end lost 1 base, and 12 bases lay between the germline ends. CDR3 length: 16 amino acids. From germline, CDR1 is DFQATT and CDR2 SNEGSKA (reference sequence). The chain's CDR3 is CSARDIETLNTGELFF. The CDR3 bases are TGCAGTGCTAGAGATATAGAGACTCTGAACACCGGGGAGCTGTTTTTT.

This rearrangement joins TRBV4-3 to TRBJ2-7; 9 bases agree with TRBD1. Trimming at V came to 0 bases and at J to 2 bases, leaving 5 bases not matched to a gene. CDR3 size: 16 residues. Per the germline V gene, CDR1 is LGHNA and CDR2 is YSLEER. CDR3 region: CASSQDAGQGAYEQYF. CDR3 sequence (DNA): TGCGCCAGCAGCCAAGACGCGGGACAGGGCGCCTACGAGCAGTACTTC.

This clonotype appeared a few times. This chain uses TRBV24-1 with TRBJ2-2, with TRBD2 identical over 9 bases. With 3 bases clipped from V and 3 bases from J, the junction kept 16 bases outside the gene matches. The CDR3 is made up of 20 amino acids. The germline CDR1 and CDR2 sequences are KGHDR and SFDVKD. CDR3 region: CATSDLAGLAGSLDTGELFF. In DNA form, the CDR3 reads TGTGCCACCAGTGATCTTGCGGGGCTAGCGGGGTCCTTGGACACCGGGGAGCTGTTTTTT.

This clonotype was seen a handful of times. The chain joins TRBV27 to TRBJ2-5; 8 nucleotides align to TRBD1. CDR3 size: 15 residues. The junction had 5 bases not matched to a gene; V was cut back by 5 bases and J by 0 bases. From germline, CDR1 is MNHEY and CDR2 SMNVEV (reference sequence). CDR3 in DNA: TGTGCCAGCAGTCGGGACAGGAGGTACCAAGAGACCCAGTACTTC. As protein: CASSRDRRYQETQYF.

In this sample, this clonotype turned up many times. The CDR3 protein is CASSSTGPYTF. The CDR3 DNA reads TGTGCCAGCAGCTCGACAGGGCCCTACACCTTC. J is TRBJ1-2 and V is TRBV7-2, with 7 positions matching TRBD1. This CDR3 comprises 11 residues. The V gene's germline CDR1 is SGHTA and CDR2 FQGNSA. After removal of 4 bases from V and 10 bases from J, the junction contained 3 bases not matched to a gene.

This clonotype has more than one count but fewer than ten. For the CDR3, the DNA is TGTGCCAGTAGTATCCCTAGCGGGGGGGCCTTAAATTTCAATGAGCAGTTCTTC. Residues: CASSIPSGGALNFNEQFF. This chain links TRBV19 with TRBJ2-1, with TRBD2 matching 12 bases. CDR1 and CDR2 (germline): LNHDA, SQIVND (reference sequence). CDR3 length equals 18 residues. V lost 3 bases and J lost 6; bases outside the gene matches: 12.

The V and J genes are TRBV9 and TRBJ2-3, with TRBD2 identical over 8 bases. This CDR3 is built from 16 residues. The V gene end was trimmed by 4 bases and the J gene end by 1 base; junction bases not matched to a gene: 8. Germline CDR1 is SGDLS and CDR2 is YYNGEE. The CDR3 DNA is TGTGCCAGCAGCACCCCAGCGGGGGCCGGCACAGATACGCAGTATTTT. Its protein is CASSTPAGAGTDTQYF.

This clonotype was seen repeatedly, ten times or more. The chain carries TRBV28 and TRBJ2-7; the match to TRBD1 covers 11 bases. The CDR3 is made up of 16 amino acids. J gave up 5 bases and V 5 bases, and 11 bases lay outside the gene matches. From germline, CDR1 is MDHEN and CDR2 SYDVKM. The CDR3: CASSPREDRGRDEQYF. Written as DNA, the CDR3 is TGTGCCAGCAGTCCCCGAGAGGACAGGGGGCGCGACGAGCAGTACTTC. Filled out from reference TRBV28 and TRBJ2-7, the complete variable domain reads DVKVTQSSRYLVKRTGEKVFLECVQDMDHENMFWYRQDPGLGLRLIYFSYDVKMKEKGDIPEGYSVSREKKERFSLILESASTNQTSMYLCASSPREDRGRDEQYFGPGTRLTVT.

Regarding this clonotype: The junction shows a germline mismatch at one end, possibly a read error. The chain has TRBV7-7 and TRBJ2-5; possible D gene TRBD1, 6 bases. This CDR3 has 15 amino acids. Germline CDR1 and CDR2: SSHAT and FNYEAQ (reference sequence). The CDR3 loop reads CASSLAQGPQETQYF. CDR3 DNA sequence: TGTGCTAGCAGCTTAGCGCAGGGGCCCCAAGAGACCCAGTACTTC.

The sample holds a few counts of this clonotype. The V and J genes are TRBV29-1 and TRBJ2-7, with D perhaps matching TRBD1 (6 bases). This CDR3 spans 14 amino acids. Trimming removed 7 bases at V and 0 bases at J, with 16 bases between. Germline V lookup: CDR1 SQVTM, CDR2 ANQGSEA. The CDR3 reads CSAQITGSSYEQYF. The CDR3 DNA is TGCAGCGCCCAGATAACAGGGAGCTCCTACGAGCAGTACTTC.

This clonotype appeared a few times. V and J are TRBV27 and TRBJ1-1, with D perhaps TRBD1 (5 bases). This CDR3 spans 15 amino acids. V gave up 5 bases and J gave up 5 bases, with 18 bases separating them. Germline assignment: CDR1 MNHEY and CDR2 SMNVEV (reference sequence). CDR3 loop: CASSGGRIGGTEAFF. The CDR3 region has the DNA TGTGCCAGCAGTGGGGGACGGATCGGGGGAACTGAAGCTTTCTTT.